The entry below describes one T cell receptor beta chain. Its matching antigen is unknown. These data come from a study of blood T cells in healthy people across ages. Across the whole study: For every two T cells, template switching captured about one barcoded beta molecule.

Using a J-beta primer mix together with a sample-barcoded 5' primer, a second PCR was run for about 6 to 12 cycles. TCRdb ran MiXCR on the 5' RACE reads and lists one entry per CDR3 protein. The sample yields 1.8 million or so distinct CDR3 sequences, about 39% seen once. Germline V gene sequence: CDR1 SQVTM, CDR2 ANQGSEA. The CDR3 has 16 amino acids. V was trimmed by 4 bases and J by 1 base, leaving 17 bases between them. Regarding the study as a whole: Donor CMV status was unknown, possibly confounding expanded clonotype changes.

The specimen was blood. The V and J genes are TRBV29-1 and TRBJ2-1; maybe TRBD1 (6 bases). This TCR came from a human donor in good health. The CDR3 bases are TGCAGCGTTGCAAGTCCCGAGGGGGTTTCCTACAATGAGCAGTTCTTC. Amino acids: CSVASPEGVSYNEQFF.